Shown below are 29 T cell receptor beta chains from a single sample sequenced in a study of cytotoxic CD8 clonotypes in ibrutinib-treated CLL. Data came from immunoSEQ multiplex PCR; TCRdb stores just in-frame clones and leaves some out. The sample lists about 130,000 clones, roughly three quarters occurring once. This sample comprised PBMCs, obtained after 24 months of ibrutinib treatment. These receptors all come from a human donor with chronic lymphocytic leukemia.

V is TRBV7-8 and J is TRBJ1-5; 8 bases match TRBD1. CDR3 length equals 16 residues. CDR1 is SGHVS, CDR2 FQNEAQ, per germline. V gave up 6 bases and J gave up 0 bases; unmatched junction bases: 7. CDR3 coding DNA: TGTGCCAGCAGTCATGGACAGGGTAATAGCAATCAGCCCCAGCATTTT. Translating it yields CASSHGQGNSNQPQHF.

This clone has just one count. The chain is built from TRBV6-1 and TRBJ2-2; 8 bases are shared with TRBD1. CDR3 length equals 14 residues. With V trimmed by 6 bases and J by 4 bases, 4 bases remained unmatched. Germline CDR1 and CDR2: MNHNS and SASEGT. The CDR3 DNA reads TGTGCCAGCAGGGGGACAGGCCGCACCGGGGAGCTGTTTTTT. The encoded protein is CASRGTGRTGELFF.

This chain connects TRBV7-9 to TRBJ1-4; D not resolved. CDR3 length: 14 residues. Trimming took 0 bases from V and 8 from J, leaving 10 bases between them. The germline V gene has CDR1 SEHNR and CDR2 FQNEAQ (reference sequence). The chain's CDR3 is CASSLALSGEKLFF. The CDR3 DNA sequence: TGTGCCAGCAGCTTAGCGCTAAGCGGGGAAAAACTGTTTTTT. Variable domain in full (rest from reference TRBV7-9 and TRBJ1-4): DTGVSQNPRHKITKRGQNVTFRCDPISEHNRLYWYRQTLGQGPEFLTYFQNEAQLEKSRLLSDRFSAERPKGSFSTLEIQRTEQGDSAMYLCASSLALSGEKLFFGSGTQLSVL.

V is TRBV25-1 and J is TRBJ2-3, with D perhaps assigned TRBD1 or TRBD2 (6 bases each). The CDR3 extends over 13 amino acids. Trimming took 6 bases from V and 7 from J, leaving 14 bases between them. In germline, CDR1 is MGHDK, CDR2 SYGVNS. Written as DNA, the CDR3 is TGTGCCAGCAGCCCCCTCGGGGGCAATACGCAGTATTTT. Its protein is CASSPLGGNTQYF.

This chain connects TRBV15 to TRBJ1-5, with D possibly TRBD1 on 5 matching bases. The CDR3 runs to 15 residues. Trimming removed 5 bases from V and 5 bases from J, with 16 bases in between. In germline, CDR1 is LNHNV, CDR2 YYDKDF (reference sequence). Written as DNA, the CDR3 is TGTGCCACCAGCCCGGGGGTGGGGGTAGATCAGCCCCAGCATTTT. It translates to CATSPGVGVDQPQHF. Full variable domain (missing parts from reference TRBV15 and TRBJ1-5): DAMVIQNPRYQVTQFGKPVTLSCSQTLNHNVMYWYQQKSSQAPKLLFHYYDKDFNNEADTPDNFQSRRPNTSFCFLDIRSPGLGDTAMYLCATSPGVGVDQPQHFGDGTRLSIL.

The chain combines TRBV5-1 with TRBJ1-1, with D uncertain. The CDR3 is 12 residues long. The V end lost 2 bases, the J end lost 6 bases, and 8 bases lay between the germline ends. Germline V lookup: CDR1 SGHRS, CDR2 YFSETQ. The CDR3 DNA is TGCGCCAGCAGCTTCTCCGGGCCTGAAGCTTTCTTT. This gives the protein CASSFSGPEAFF.

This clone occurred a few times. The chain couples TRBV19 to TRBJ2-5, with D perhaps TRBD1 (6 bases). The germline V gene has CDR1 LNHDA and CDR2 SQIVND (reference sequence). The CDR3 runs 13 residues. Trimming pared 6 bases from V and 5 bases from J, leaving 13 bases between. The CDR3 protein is CASSPGVRETQYF. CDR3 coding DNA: TGTGCCAGTAGCCCAGGGGTACGGGAGACCCAGTACTTC.

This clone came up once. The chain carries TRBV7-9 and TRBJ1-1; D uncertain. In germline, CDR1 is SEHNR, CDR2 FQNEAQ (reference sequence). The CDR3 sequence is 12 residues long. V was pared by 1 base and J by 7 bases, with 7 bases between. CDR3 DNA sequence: TGTGCCAGCAGCTTAGTAGAGCTTGAAGCTTTCTTT. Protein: CASSLVELEAFF. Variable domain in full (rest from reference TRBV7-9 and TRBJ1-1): DTGVSQNPRHKITKRGQNVTFRCDPISEHNRLYWYRQTLGQGPEFLTYFQNEAQLEKSRLLSDRFSAERPKGSFSTLEIQRTEQGDSAMYLCASSLVELEAFFGQGTRLTVV.

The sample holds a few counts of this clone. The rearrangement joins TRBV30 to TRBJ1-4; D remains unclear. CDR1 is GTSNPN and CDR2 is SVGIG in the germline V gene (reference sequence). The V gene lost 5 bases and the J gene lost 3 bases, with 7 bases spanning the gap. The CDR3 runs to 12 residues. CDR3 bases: TGTGCCTGGGGAAGGGCTAATGAAAAACTGTTTTTT. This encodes CAWGRANEKLFF.

The CDR3 nucleotides are TGTGCCAGCAGCTTGGAGTACTCTAGCGGGCAAGAGACCCAGTACTTC. Protein product: CASSLEYSSGQETQYF. The gene calls are TRBV5-5 and TRBJ2-5; 8 bases are a match to TRBD2. The ends lost 0 bases at V and 2 bases at J; junction bases unmatched: 6. There are 16 residues in the CDR3. Germline loops: CDR1 SGHKS, CDR2 YYEKEE (reference sequence).

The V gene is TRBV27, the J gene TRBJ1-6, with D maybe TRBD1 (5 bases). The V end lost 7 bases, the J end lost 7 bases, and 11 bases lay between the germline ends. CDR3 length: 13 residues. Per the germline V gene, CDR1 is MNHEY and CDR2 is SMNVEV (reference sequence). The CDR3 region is CASTGGENSPLHF. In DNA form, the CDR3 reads TGTGCCAGCACCGGGGGAGAGAATTCACCCCTCCACTTT.

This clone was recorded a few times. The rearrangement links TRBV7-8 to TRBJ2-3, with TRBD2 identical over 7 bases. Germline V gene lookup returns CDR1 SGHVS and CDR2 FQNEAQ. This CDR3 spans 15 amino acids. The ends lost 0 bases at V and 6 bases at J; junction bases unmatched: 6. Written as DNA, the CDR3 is TGTGCCAGCAGCTTAGCGCGGGGGAACCGGGATACGCAGTATTTT. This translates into CASSLARGNRDTQYF. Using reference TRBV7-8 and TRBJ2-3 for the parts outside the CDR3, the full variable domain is GAGVSQSPRYKVAKRGQDVALRCDPISGHVSLFWYQQALGQGPEFLTYFQNEAQLDKSGLPSDRFFAERPEGSVSTLKIQRTQQEDSAVYLCASSLARGNRDTQYFGPGTRLTVL.

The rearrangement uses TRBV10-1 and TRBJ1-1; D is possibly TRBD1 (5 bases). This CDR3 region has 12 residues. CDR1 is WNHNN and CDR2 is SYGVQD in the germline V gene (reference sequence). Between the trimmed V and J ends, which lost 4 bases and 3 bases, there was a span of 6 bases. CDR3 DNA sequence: TGCGCCAGCAGTGCAGGGTACACTGAAGCTTTCTTT. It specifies CASSAGYTEAFF.

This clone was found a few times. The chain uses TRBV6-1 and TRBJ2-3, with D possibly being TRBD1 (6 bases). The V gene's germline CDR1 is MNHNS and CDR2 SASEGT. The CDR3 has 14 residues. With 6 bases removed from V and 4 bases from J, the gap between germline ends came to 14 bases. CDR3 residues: CASRGHLGADTQYF. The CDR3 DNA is TGTGCCAGCAGGGGACACCTGGGAGCAGATACGCAGTATTTT.

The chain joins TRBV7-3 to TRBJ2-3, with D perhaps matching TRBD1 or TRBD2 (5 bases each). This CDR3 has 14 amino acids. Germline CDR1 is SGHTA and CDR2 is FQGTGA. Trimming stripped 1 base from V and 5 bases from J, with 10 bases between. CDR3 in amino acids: CASSLIFGGDTQYF. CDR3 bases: TGTGCCAGCAGCTTAATCTTTGGGGGAGATACGCAGTATTTT.

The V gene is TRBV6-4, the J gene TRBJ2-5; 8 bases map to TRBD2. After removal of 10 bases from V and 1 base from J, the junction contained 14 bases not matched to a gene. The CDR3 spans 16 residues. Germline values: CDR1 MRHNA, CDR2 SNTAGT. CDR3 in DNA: TGTGCCACCCCCGGGGGGATAGCGGGGACCCAAGAGACCCAGTACTTC. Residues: CATPGGIAGTQETQYF.

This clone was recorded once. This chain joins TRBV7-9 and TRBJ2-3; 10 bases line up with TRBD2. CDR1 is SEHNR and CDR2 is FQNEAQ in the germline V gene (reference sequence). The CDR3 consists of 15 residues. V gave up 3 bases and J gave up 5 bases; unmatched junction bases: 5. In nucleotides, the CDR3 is TGTGCCAGCAGCTTCCCCCCTAGCGGGGGAGATACGCAGTATTTT. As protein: CASSFPPSGGDTQYF.

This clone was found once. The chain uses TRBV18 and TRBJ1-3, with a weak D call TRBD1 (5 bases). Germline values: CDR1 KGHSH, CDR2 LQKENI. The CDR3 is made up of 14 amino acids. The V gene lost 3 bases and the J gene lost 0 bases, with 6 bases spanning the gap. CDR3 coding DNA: TGTGCCAGCTCACCCGGGGCCTCTGGAAACACCATATATTTT. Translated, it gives CASSPGASGNTIYF. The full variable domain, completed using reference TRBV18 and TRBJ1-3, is NAGVMQNPRHLVRRRGQEARLRCSPMKGHSHVYWYRQLPEEGLKFMVYLQKENIIDESGMPKERFSAEFPKEGPSILRIQQVVRGDSAAYFCASSPGASGNTIYFGEGSWLTVV.

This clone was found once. The CDR3 sequence: CASSLFPENTEAFF. CDR3 DNA sequence: TGTGCCAGCAGTTTGTTTCCCGAGAACACTGAAGCTTTCTTT. The chain is built from TRBV27 and TRBJ1-1; D unresolved. The V gene's germline CDR1 is MNHEY and CDR2 SMNVEV (reference sequence). The CDR3 has 14 residues. Trimming took 3 bases from V and 1 from J, leaving 9 bases between them.

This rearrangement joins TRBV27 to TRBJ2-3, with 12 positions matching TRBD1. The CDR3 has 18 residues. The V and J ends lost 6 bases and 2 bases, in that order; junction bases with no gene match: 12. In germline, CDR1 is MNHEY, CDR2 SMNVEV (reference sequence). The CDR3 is CASRRPGTGGRSTDTQYF. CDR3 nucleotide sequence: TGTGCCAGCAGGCGCCCCGGGACAGGGGGCCGGTCCACAGATACGCAGTATTTT.

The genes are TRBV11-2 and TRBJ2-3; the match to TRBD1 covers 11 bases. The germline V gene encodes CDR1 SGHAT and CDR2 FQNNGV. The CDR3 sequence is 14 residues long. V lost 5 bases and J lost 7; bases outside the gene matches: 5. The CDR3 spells CASSRDRGYNTQYF. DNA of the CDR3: TGTGCCAGCAGCCGGGACAGGGGGTACAATACGCAGTATTTT.

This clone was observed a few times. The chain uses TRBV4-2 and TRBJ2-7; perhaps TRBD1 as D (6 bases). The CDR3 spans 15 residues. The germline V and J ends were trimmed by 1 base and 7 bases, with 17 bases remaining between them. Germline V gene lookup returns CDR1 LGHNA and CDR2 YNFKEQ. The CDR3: CASSQVRSRGGEQYF. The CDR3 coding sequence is TGTGCCAGCAGCCAAGTTCGCTCCAGGGGTGGAGAGCAGTACTTC.

The CDR3, as DNA: TGTGCCAGCAGTTACGGGACAATCGGAAACACCATATATTTT. It yields the protein CASSYGTIGNTIYF. The rearrangement links TRBV6-5 to TRBJ1-3; TRBD1 is a possible D gene (6 bases). The CDR3 extends over 14 amino acids. Germline V gene lookup returns CDR1 MNHEY and CDR2 SVGAGI. With 2 bases removed from V and 4 bases from J, the gap between germline ends came to 9 bases.

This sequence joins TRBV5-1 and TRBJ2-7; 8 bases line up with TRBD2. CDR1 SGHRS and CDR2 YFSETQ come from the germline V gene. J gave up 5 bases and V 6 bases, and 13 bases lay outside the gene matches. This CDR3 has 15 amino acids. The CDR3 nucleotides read TGCGCCAGCAAATCCCTGGGACTAGGGGGGGACGAGCAGTACTTC. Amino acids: CASKSLGLGGDEQYF.

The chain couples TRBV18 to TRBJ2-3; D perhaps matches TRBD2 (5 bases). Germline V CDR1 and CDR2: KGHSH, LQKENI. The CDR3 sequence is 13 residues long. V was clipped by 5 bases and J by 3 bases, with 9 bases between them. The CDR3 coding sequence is TGTGCCAGCTCAACCGGGGTGACAGATACGCAGTATTTT. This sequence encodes CASSTGVTDTQYF.

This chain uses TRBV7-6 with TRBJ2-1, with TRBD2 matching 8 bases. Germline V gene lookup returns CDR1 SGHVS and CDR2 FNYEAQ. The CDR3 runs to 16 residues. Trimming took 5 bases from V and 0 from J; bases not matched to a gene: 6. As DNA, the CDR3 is TGTGCCAGCAGCCCCCGGGGGGGGAGCTCCTACAATGAGCAGTTCTTC. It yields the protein CASSPRGGSSYNEQFF. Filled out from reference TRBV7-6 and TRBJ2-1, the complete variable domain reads GAGVSQSPRYKVTKRGQDVALRCDPISGHVSLYWYRQALGQGPEFLTYFNYEAQQDKSGLPNDRFSAERPEGSISTLTIQRTEQRDSAMYRCASSPRGGSSYNEQFFGPGTRLTVL.

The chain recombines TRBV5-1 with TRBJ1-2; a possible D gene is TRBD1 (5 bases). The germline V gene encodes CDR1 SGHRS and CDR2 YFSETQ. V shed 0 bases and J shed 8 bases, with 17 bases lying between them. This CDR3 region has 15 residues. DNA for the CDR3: TGCGCCAGCAGCTTGGGGGGCCACAACAGCGGCGGCTACACCTTC. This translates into CASSLGGHNSGGYTF.

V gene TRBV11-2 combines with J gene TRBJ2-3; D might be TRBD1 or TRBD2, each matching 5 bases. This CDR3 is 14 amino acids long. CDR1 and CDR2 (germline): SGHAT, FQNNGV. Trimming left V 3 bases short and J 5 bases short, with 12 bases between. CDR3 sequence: CASSFSRAGDTQYF. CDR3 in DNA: TGTGCCAGCAGCTTCTCCAGGGCGGGAGATACGCAGTATTTT.

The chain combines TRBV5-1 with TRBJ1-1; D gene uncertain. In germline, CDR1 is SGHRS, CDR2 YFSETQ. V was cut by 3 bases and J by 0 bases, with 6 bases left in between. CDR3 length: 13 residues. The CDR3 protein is CASSWGVNTEAFF. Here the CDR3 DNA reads TGCGCCAGCAGCTGGGGAGTGAACACTGAAGCTTTCTTT.